The 6 T cell receptor beta chains below were found in one sample sequenced in a study of cytomegalovirus exposure and HLA in healthy donors. 13 Jbeta primers and 60 Vbeta primers were used for the PCR. The data were produced by immunoSEQ multiplex PCR, yet TCRdb's version contains in-frame clones alone and is incomplete. The table records approximately 200,000 clones, around 85% of them present only once. The sequencing input was PBMCs. These receptors all stem from a human donor in good health.

The V and J genes are TRBV6-5 and TRBJ1-3, with TRBD1 identical over 7 bases. The CDR3 contains 16 residues. V lost 0 bases, J lost 2 bases, and 4 bases stayed unmatched. Per the germline V gene, CDR1 is MNHEY and CDR2 is SVGAGI. CDR3 DNA: TGTGCCAGCAGTTACTCGTTCCAGGGGGCTGGAAACACCATATATTTT. This codes for CASSYSFQGAGNTIYF.

The rearrangement uses TRBV7-9 and TRBJ2-1; no firm D call. The CDR3 consists of 14 residues. Trimming removed 2 bases from V and 3 bases from J, with 8 bases in between. Germline V lookup: CDR1 SEHNR, CDR2 FQNEAQ (reference sequence). The CDR3 loop is CASSLNYNYNEQFF. The CDR3, as DNA: TGTGCCAGCAGCTTAAATTACAACTACAATGAGCAGTTCTTC.

V is TRBV25-1 and J is TRBJ2-7, with unresolved D. V lost 1 base to trimming and J lost 2 bases, with 9 bases between them. Germline CDR1 MGHDK, CDR2 SYGVNS. The CDR3 is 14 residues long. In DNA, the CDR3 is TGTGCCAGCAGTGAATTTAACACCGCCTACGAGCAGTACTTC. Its translation: CASSEFNTAYEQYF.

A single count supports this clone. The chain has TRBV4-2 and TRBJ2-3; tentatively, D is TRBD1 (5 bases). The CDR3 length is 15 residues. The V end was cut by 2 bases, the J end by 4 bases, with 13 bases between. CDR1 is LGHNA, CDR2 YNFKEQ, per germline. CDR3 region: CASSQRTSNPDTQYF. In DNA, the CDR3 is TGTGCCAGCAGCCAAAGGACATCGAACCCAGATACGCAGTATTTT.

V is TRBV6-1 and J is TRBJ1-4, with D tentatively TRBD1 (5 bases). Trimming shortened V by 2 bases and J by 7 bases, and 17 bases separated the two germline ends. Germline assignment: CDR1 MNHNS and CDR2 SASEGT. CDR3 length: 16 residues. The CDR3 is CASSESPGLTGEKLFF. CDR3 nucleotides: TGTGCCAGCAGTGAAAGCCCGGGACTAACGGGTGAAAAACTGTTTTTT.

The chain joins TRBV7-9 to TRBJ2-7; a possible D gene is TRBD1 (6 bases). Germline V CDR1 and CDR2: SEHNR, FQNEAQ (reference sequence). Trimming cost V 5 bases and J 2 bases, with 13 bases left between them. The CDR3 has 14 residues. The CDR3 bases are TGTGCCAGCAGCCCTCGGGACACCACCTACGAGCAGTACTTC. Its protein is CASSPRDTTYEQYF.